This T cell receptor beta chain came from a study of T-cell memory formation after mild COVID-19. Study-level findings and limits: Day 15 to 85 contracting clones showed balanced CD4/CD8; later expanders leaned CD4+. CD4+ contracting clones lay mainly in CM and EM, CD8+ ones in EMRA.

This clonotype was seen a handful of times. Its antigen is unidentified. Employing constant-segment primers, 5'RACE generated TCR alpha and TCR beta cDNA libraries bearing sample barcodes and UMIs. Each CDR3 protein gets one entry after TCRdb re-called the 5' RACE reads with MiXCR. The sample lists under 400,000 distinct CDR3 sequences; approximately 29% were seen once. Germline trimming cut 1 base from V and 6 bases from J; bases unmatched to any gene: 2. Germline loops: CDR1 SEHNR, CDR2 FQNEAQ (reference sequence). The CDR3 consists of 13 residues. The TCR originated in an adult woman who had mild COVID-19 (a few samples of this study predate the infection). Cell type and time point are not known. Sequenced: PBMCs or a T cell subset sorted from them (not recorded which). V gene TRBV7-9 combines with J gene TRBJ1-1, with 7 bases aligning to TRBD1. CDR3 sequence: CASSLGQGPEAFF. The CDR3 nucleotides read TGTGCCAGCAGCTTAGGACAGGGCCCTGAAGCTTTCTTT.